These 29 T cell receptor beta chains were sequenced from one sample in a study of cytomegalovirus exposure and HLA in healthy donors (dated by TCRdb to 2016 to 2017). The library was generated by the immunoSEQ multiplex PCR assay. For the multiplex PCR, a mixture combining 60 forward primers for TCR Vbeta segments and 13 reverse primers for TCR Jbeta segments was used. TCRdb's version of the immuneACCESS table is confined to in-frame rearrangements and falls short of the full clone set. An unresolved V gene accounts for under half of the shortfall where checked; the remainder is of unknown origin. The sample table records 130,000 or so clones; around 87% of these occur just once. The ten largest clones take up roughly 5% of the sample. The specimen was PBMCs. Every receptor here comes from a woman in her 30s in good health and CMV-seronegative.

This chain links TRBV9 with TRBJ1-3; D gene uncertain. Per the germline V gene, CDR1 is SGDLS and CDR2 is YYNGEE. This CDR3 is built from 15 residues. The germline V and J ends were trimmed by 0 bases and 3 bases, with 10 bases remaining between them. This chain's CDR3 is CASSVVGERGNTIYF. The CDR3, as DNA: TGTGCCAGCAGCGTAGTGGGTGAGCGTGGAAACACCATATATTTT.

The CDR3 protein is CASSLFVTAGQETQYF. The CDR3 DNA follows: TGTGCCAGCAGCTTATTCGTAACTGCCGGGCAAGAGACCCAGTACTTC. The V gene is TRBV7-2, the J gene TRBJ2-5; unclear D gene. V lost 2 bases, J lost 2 bases, and 15 bases lay in between. Per the germline V gene, CDR1 is SGHTA and CDR2 is FQGNSA. The CDR3 has 16 amino acids.

The CDR3 loop is CASSLRGRSSYEQYF. DNA for the CDR3: TGTGCCAGCAGTTTAAGAGGCAGAAGCTCCTACGAGCAGTACTTC. The V and J genes are TRBV27 and TRBJ2-7; no firm D call. The germline CDR1 and CDR2 sequences are MNHEY and SMNVEV (reference sequence). The CDR3 sequence is 15 residues long. Between the trimmed V and J ends, which lost 2 bases and 0 bases, there was a span of 11 bases.

The CDR3 DNA sequence: TGTGCCATCAGTGACAGGGATAGCAATCAGCCCCAGCATTTT. Its protein product is CAISDRDSNQPQHF. The chain links TRBV10-3 to TRBJ1-5, with D possibly TRBD1 on 5 matching bases. Trimming shortened V by 3 bases and J by 0 bases, and 6 bases separated the two germline ends. CDR3 length equals 14 residues. Germline V gene data show CDR1 as ENHRY and CDR2 as SYGVKD.

J is TRBJ2-1 and V is TRBV7-9; tentative D call: TRBD2 (5 bases). The ends were cut back, 6 bases at V and 6 bases at J, with 12 bases in the middle. The germline V gene encodes CDR1 SEHNR and CDR2 FQNEAQ (reference sequence). This CDR3 has 13 residues. CDR3 DNA sequence: TGTGCCAGCAGGAGGGCGGGTATCAATGAGCAGTTCTTC. This translates into CASRRAGINEQFF.

This clone appeared once. The J gene is TRBJ1-1, the V gene TRBV2; maybe TRBD1 (5 bases). The CDR3 spans 13 residues. Germline-derived CDR1 and CDR2 are SNHLY and FYNNEI. Trimming pared 5 bases from V and 1 base from J, leaving 8 bases between. The CDR3 region has the DNA TGTGCCAGCAGTATCGACAGGAACACTGAAGCTTTCTTT. Translating it yields CASSIDRNTEAFF.

This clone was detected once. The J gene is TRBJ2-5, the V gene TRBV7-2; D is ambiguous. V was pared by 5 bases and J by 4 bases, with 17 bases between. From germline, CDR1 is SGHTA and CDR2 FQGNSA. The CDR3 consists of 15 residues. The CDR3 loop reads CASSARLAAPETQYF. CDR3 in DNA: TGTGCCAGCAGCGCGCGACTGGCCGCCCCAGAGACCCAGTACTTC.

The rearrangement links TRBV28 to TRBJ2-3; no clear D. CDR1 is MDHEN and CDR2 is SYDVKM in the germline V gene. The V end lost 6 bases, the J end lost 6 bases, and 13 bases lay between the germline ends. The CDR3 is made up of 13 amino acids. This CDR3 is CASSPRSADTQYF. The CDR3, as DNA: TGTGCCAGCAGCCCCCGGAGTGCGGATACGCAGTATTTT.

The V and J genes are TRBV27 and TRBJ2-7, with 12 bases that match TRBD2. Germline V lookup: CDR1 MNHEY, CDR2 SMNVEV (reference sequence). The V and J ends lost 5 bases and 2 bases, in that order; junction bases with no gene match: 7. CDR3 size: 16 residues. The DNA for the CDR3 is TGTGCCAGCAGTCCCCTACTAGCGGGGGGCGCCTACGAGCAGTACTTC. It encodes CASSPLLAGGAYEQYF.

The chain is built from TRBV19 and TRBJ2-1; tentatively, D is TRBD2 (5 bases). Germline values: CDR1 LNHDA, CDR2 SQIVND (reference sequence). V shed 5 bases and J shed 5 bases, with 13 bases lying between them. This CDR3 region has 14 residues. This CDR3 is CASSWSSRDNEQFF. The CDR3 DNA follows: TGTGCCAGTAGTTGGAGTTCGCGGGACAATGAGCAGTTCTTC.

The rearrangement links TRBV7-9 to TRBJ1-5, with D perhaps TRBD1 (5 bases). Deletions cut 8 bases from V and 3 bases from J, with 20 bases between. Germline V lookup: CDR1 SEHNR, CDR2 FQNEAQ (reference sequence). The CDR3 loop spans 16 amino acids. As DNA, the CDR3 is TGTGCCAGCGGAGACTCCGGGACTCCTAACAATCAGCCCCAGCATTTT. Its protein product is CASGDSGTPNNQPQHF.

J is TRBJ1-2 and V is TRBV29-1, with 9 bases that match TRBD1. Germline loops: CDR1 SQVTM, CDR2 ANQGSEA. With V trimmed by 7 bases and J by 4 bases, 4 bases remained unmatched. The CDR3 consists of 12 residues. This chain's CDR3 is CSAPTGGYGYTF. The CDR3 nucleotides are TGCAGCGCCCCGACAGGGGGCTATGGCTACACCTTC.

The V call is TRBV28, the J call TRBJ2-5; D gene uncertain. The CDR3 runs to 14 residues. V lost 1 base, J lost 0 bases, and 6 bases lay in between. CDR1 is MDHEN, CDR2 SYDVKM, per germline. CDR3 sequence: CASSLFGHQETQYF. CDR3 DNA sequence: TGTGCCAGCAGTTTATTTGGGCACCAAGAGACCCAGTACTTC.

The V call is TRBV6-1, the J call TRBJ2-1; 8 bases are shared with TRBD2. The CDR3 loop spans 14 amino acids. V trimming: 8 bases; J trimming: 6 bases; junction bases outside the gene matches: 9. Germline loops: CDR1 MNHNS, CDR2 SASEGT. CDR3 sequence (DNA): TGTGCCAGCTGCACCAGCGGGAGTGGCAATGAGCAGTTCTTC. This codes for CASCTSGSGNEQFF.

The chain has TRBV28 and TRBJ2-7; 16 positions agree with TRBD2. CDR1 and CDR2 from the germline V gene are MDHEN and SYDVKM. CDR3 length: 19 residues. V was pared by 5 bases and J by 2 bases, with 12 bases of the junction left unmatched. CDR3 DNA: TGTGCCAGCAGTCAAAGACCGGGACTAGCGGGAGGGCCTCCCTACGAGCAGTACTTC. This codes for CASSQRPGLAGGPPYEQYF.

CDR3 sequence: CASSPGFQGARFHEQYF. Written as DNA, the CDR3 is TGTGCCAGCTCACCAGGCTTTCAAGGGGCTAGGTTCCACGAGCAGTACTTC. The chain employs TRBV18 and TRBJ2-7; tentatively, D is TRBD1 (5 bases). In germline, CDR1 is KGHSH, CDR2 LQKENI. The CDR3 is made up of 17 amino acids. V was pared by 2 bases and J by 5 bases, with 22 bases between. Complete variable domain (other parts from reference TRBV18 and TRBJ2-7): NAGVMQNPRHLVRRRGQEARLRCSPMKGHSHVYWYRQLPEEGLKFMVYLQKENIIDESGMPKERFSAEFPKEGPSILRIQQVVRGDSAAYFCASSPGFQGARFHEQYFGPGTRLTVT.

The rearrangement joins TRBV7-2 to TRBJ1-4, with D possibly being TRBD1 (5 bases). Germline V lookup: CDR1 SGHTA, CDR2 FQGNSA. V was cut by 6 bases and J by 5 bases, with 13 bases left in between. The CDR3 is made up of 14 amino acids. CDR3 coding DNA: TGTGCCAGCAGACCCTCACGGGGGAATGAAAAACTGTTTTTT. Its translation is CASRPSRGNEKLFF.

The chain has TRBV28 and TRBJ2-7, with D maybe TRBD2 (5 bases). Between the trimmed V and J ends, which lost 10 bases and 2 bases, there was a span of 18 bases. Germline V gene data show CDR1 as MDHEN and CDR2 as SYDVKM. This CDR3 has 14 amino acids. The CDR3 DNA sequence: TGTGCCACCACTCTTGGGGAGAACCCCTACGAGCAGTACTTC. Protein product: CATTLGENPYEQYF.

The V and J genes are TRBV7-2 and TRBJ2-1; TRBD1 matches at 8 bases. CDR3 size: 15 residues. V shed 5 bases and J 6 bases; nucleotides not matched to a gene: 9. CDR1 is SGHTA, CDR2 FQGNSA, per germline. In DNA, the CDR3 is TGTGCCAGCAGCCCGGCGACAGGGGTGGTCAATGAGCAGTTCTTC. Residues: CASSPATGVVNEQFF.

This rearrangement joins TRBV27 to TRBJ2-7, with 7 bases fitting TRBD1. V lost 6 bases and J lost 4; bases outside the gene matches: 9. Per the germline V gene, CDR1 is MNHEY and CDR2 is SMNVEV (reference sequence). This CDR3 is built from 14 residues. The CDR3 here is CASSRGTDLYEQYF. CDR3 bases: TGTGCCAGCAGCCGTGGGACAGACCTATACGAGCAGTACTTC.

The chain has TRBV18 and TRBJ1-5; 8 nucleotides align to TRBD1. The CDR3 totals 19 residues. CDR1 and CDR2 (germline): KGHSH, LQKENI. Trimming took 5 bases from V and 0 from J; bases not matched to a gene: 15. CDR3 sequence: CASSKIGTGLSVSNQPQHF. The CDR3 DNA reads as TGTGCCAGCTCAAAAATAGGGACAGGTCTTTCGGTTAGCAATCAGCCCCAGCATTTT.

In this sample, this clone turned up a few times. The chain carries TRBV7-2 and TRBJ2-7, with 10 nucleotides matching TRBD2. Germline V gives CDR1 SGHTA, CDR2 FQGNSA. With V trimmed by 3 bases and J by 7 bases, 9 bases remained unmatched. This CDR3 contains 15 residues. The CDR3 sequence is CASSLLSGGAGEQYF. CDR3 coding DNA: TGTGCCAGCAGCTTGCTGAGCGGGGGGGCGGGGGAGCAGTACTTC.

V usage is TRBV28 and J usage is TRBJ2-5; 14 bases are a match to TRBD2. The V segment lost 5 bases and the J segment 3 bases; nucleotides outside the gene matches: 5. The germline V gene has CDR1 MDHEN and CDR2 SYDVKM. The CDR3 has 16 residues. CDR3 in DNA: TGTGCCAGCAGTCCGACGGGACTAGCGGGAGAAGAGACCCAGTACTTC. As protein: CASSPTGLAGEETQYF.

The chain couples TRBV4-3 to TRBJ2-7, with D possibly being TRBD1 (6 bases). This CDR3 region has 14 residues. CDR1 LGHNA and CDR2 YSLEER come from the germline V gene. Between the trimmed V and J ends, which lost 0 bases and 1 base, there was a span of 7 bases. DNA for the CDR3: TGCGCCAGCAGCCAAGAAAGGGGGTCCTACGAGCAGTACTTC. Translation: CASSQERGSYEQYF.

The rearrangement links TRBV19 to TRBJ2-7; no clear D. The V and J ends lost 5 bases and 6 bases respectively, with 14 bases between them. CDR3 length equals 13 residues. Germline loops: CDR1 LNHDA, CDR2 SQIVND (reference sequence). The CDR3 here is CASSVTISPEQYF. In DNA, the CDR3 is TGTGCCAGTAGTGTAACTATCTCCCCCGAGCAGTACTTC.

The CDR3 bases are TGTGCCTGGAGATCAACTACAGGGACTGGAAACACCATATATTTT. Protein sequence: CAWRSTTGTGNTIYF. The genes are TRBV30 and TRBJ1-3, with D perhaps TRBD1 (6 bases). The CDR3 sequence is 15 residues long. With 3 bases removed from V and 2 bases from J, the gap between germline ends came to 14 bases. Germline V gene lookup returns CDR1 GTSNPN and CDR2 SVGIG (reference sequence).

The genes are TRBV19 and TRBJ1-3; 7 bases map to TRBD1. The ends lost 4 bases at V and 3 bases at J; junction bases unmatched: 12. The CDR3 runs to 17 residues. Germline V lookup: CDR1 LNHDA, CDR2 SQIVND (reference sequence). The DNA of the CDR3 is TGTGCCAGTAGTACCGGAGGCAGGGGGAGAGGTGGAAACACCATATATTTT. It is translated as CASSTGGRGRGGNTIYF.

The chain carries TRBV27 and TRBJ2-1, with unresolved D. The CDR3 covers 13 residues. Trimming left V 2 bases short and J 8 bases short, with 10 bases between. Looked up from germline, CDR1 is MNHEY and CDR2 is SMNVEV (reference sequence). CDR3 nucleotides: TGTGCCAGCAGTTTAGTCCCCGGAGATGAGCAGTTCTTC. Protein product: CASSLVPGDEQFF.

Details on this clone: One end of the junction is discordant with germline, which a read error may explain. The V call is TRBV7-6, the J call TRBJ1-4, with no clear D. CDR3 length equals 15 residues. CDR1 and CDR2 from the germline V gene are SGHVS and FNYEAQ. The CDR3 spells CAGSEHPLTNEKLFF. CDR3 nucleotide sequence: TGTGCCGGCAGCGAACACCCTCTAACTAATGAAAAACTGTTTTTT.